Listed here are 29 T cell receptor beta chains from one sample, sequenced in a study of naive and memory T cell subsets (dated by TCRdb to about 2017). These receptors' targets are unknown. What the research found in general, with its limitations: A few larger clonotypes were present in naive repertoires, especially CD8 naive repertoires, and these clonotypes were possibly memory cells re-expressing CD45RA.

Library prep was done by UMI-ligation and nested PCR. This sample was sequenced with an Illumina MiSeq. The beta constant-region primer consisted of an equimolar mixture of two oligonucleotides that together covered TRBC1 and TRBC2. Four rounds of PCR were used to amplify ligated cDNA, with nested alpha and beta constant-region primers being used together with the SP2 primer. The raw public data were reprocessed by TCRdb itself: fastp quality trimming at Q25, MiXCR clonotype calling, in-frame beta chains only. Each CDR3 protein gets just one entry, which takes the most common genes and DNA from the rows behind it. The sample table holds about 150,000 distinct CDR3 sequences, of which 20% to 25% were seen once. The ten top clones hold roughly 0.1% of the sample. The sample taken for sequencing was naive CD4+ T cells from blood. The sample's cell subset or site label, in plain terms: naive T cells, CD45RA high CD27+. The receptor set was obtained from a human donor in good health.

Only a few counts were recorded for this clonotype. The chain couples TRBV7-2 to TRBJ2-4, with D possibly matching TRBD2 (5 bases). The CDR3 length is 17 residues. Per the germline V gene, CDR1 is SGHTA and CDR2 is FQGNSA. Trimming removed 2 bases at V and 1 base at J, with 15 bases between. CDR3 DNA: TGTGCCAGCAGCTTACGGACCTCCGGCGGGGCCAAAAACATTCAGTACTTC. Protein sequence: CASSLRTSGGAKNIQYF. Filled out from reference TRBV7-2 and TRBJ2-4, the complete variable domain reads GAGVSQSPSNKVTEKGKDVELRCDPISGHTALYWYRQSLGQGLEFLIYFQGNSAPDKSGLPSDRFSAERTGGSVSTLTIQRTQQEDSAVYLCASSLRTSGGAKNIQYFGAGTRLSVL.

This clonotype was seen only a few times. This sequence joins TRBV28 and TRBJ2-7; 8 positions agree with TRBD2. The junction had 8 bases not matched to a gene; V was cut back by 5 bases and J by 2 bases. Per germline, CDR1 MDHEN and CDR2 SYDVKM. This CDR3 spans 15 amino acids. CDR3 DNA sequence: TGTGCCAGCAGTCCCTCCGTTAGCGGGGCCTACGAGCAGTACTTC. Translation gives CASSPSVSGAYEQYF.

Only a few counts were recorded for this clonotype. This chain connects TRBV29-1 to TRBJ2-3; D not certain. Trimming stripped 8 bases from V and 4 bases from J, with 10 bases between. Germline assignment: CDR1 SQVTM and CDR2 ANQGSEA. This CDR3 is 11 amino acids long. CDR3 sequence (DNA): TGCAGCCCCTTTTTTGCAGATACGCAGTATTTT. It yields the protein CSPFFADTQYF.

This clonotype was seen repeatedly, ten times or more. The CDR3 sequence is CSARVTGSSYEQYF. The CDR3 nucleotides read TGCAGTGCTAGAGTGACAGGGAGCTCCTACGAGCAGTACTTC. The rearrangement joins TRBV20-1 to TRBJ2-7; TRBD1 aligns across 7 bases. V shed 1 base and J 0 bases; nucleotides not matched to a gene: 3. The CDR3 runs to 14 residues. The germline gives CDR1 DFQATT, CDR2 SNEGSKA (reference sequence).

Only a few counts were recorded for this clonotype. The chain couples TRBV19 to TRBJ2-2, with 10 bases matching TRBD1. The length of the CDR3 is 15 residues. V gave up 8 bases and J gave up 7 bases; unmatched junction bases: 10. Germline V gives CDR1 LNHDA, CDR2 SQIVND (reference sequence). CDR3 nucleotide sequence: TGTGCCAGTTATACAGGGACAGGGGACGTCGGGGAGCTGTTTTTT. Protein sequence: CASYTGTGDVGELFF.

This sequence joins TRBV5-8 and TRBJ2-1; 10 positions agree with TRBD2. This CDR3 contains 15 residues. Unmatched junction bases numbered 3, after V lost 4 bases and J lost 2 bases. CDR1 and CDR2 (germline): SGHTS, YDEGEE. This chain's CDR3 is CASSMGLATYNEQFF. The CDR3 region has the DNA TGTGCCAGCAGCATGGGACTAGCGACCTACAATGAGCAGTTCTTC.

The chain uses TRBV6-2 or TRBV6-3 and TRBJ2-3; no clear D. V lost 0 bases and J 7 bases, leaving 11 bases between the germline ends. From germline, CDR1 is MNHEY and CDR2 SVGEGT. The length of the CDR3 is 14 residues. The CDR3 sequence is CASSYSTVGHTQYF. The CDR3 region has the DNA TGTGCCAGCAGTTACTCGACTGTAGGCCATACGCAGTATTTT.

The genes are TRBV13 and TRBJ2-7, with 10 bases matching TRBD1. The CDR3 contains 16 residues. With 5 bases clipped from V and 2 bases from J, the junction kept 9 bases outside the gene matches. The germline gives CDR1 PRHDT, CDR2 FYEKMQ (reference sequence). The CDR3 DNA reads TGTGCCAGCAGCCCCCGGGCCGGACAGGGGGCCTACGAGCAGTACTTC. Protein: CASSPRAGQGAYEQYF.

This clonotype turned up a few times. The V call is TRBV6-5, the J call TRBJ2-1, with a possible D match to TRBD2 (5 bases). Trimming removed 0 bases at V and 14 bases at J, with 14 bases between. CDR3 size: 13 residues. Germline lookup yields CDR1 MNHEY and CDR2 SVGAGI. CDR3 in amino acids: CASSYSDYLGEFF. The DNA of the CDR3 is TGTGCCAGCAGTTACTCTGACTACCTTGGGGAGTTCTTC.

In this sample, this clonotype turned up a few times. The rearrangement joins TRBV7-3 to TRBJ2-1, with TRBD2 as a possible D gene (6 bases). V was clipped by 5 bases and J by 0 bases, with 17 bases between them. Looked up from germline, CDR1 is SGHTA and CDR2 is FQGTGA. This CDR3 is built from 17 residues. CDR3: CASSPPGAHSSYNEQFF. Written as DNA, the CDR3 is TGTGCCAGCAGCCCGCCGGGAGCCCATAGCTCCTACAATGAGCAGTTCTTC.

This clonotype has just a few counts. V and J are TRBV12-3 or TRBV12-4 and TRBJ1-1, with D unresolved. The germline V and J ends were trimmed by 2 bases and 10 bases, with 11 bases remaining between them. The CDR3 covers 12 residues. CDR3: CASSLMGQGAFF. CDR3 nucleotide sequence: TGTGCCAGCAGTTTAATGGGTCAAGGAGCTTTCTTT.

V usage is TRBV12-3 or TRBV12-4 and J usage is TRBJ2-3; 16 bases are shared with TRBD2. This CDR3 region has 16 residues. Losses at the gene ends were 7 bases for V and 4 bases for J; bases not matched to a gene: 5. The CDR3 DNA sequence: TGTGCCAGCACCCAGGGACTAGCGGGAGGGCCAGATACGCAGTATTTT. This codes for CASTQGLAGGPDTQYF.

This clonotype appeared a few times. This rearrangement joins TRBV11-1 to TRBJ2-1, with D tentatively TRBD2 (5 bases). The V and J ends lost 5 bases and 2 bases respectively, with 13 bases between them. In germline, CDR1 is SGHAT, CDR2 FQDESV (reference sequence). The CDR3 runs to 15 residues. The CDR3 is CASSAGPGAYNEQFF. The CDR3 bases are TGTGCCAGCAGCGCCGGACCCGGGGCCTACAATGAGCAGTTCTTC. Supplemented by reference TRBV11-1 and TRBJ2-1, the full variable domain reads EAEVAQSPRYKITEKSQAVAFWCDPISGHATLYWYRQILGQGPELLVQFQDESVVDDSQLPKDRFSAERLKGVDSTLKIQPAELGDSAMYLCASSAGPGAYNEQFFGPGTRLTVL.

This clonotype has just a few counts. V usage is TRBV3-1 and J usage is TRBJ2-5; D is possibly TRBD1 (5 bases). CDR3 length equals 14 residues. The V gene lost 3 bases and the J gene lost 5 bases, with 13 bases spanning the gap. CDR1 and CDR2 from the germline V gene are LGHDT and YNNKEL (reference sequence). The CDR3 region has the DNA TGTGCCAGCAGCCACTTAACCAGACAGGAGACCCAGTACTTC. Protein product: CASSHLTRQETQYF.

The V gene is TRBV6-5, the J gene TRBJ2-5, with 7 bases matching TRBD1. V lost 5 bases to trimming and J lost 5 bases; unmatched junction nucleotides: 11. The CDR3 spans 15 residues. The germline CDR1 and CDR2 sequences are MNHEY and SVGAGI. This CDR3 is CASSVSRGHRETQYF. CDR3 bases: TGTGCCAGCAGTGTGTCTAGGGGGCATCGGGAGACCCAGTACTTC.

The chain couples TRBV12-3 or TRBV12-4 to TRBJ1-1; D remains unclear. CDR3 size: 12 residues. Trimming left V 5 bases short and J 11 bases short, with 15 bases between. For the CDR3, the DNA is TGTGCCAGCAGTAATCCCGAGGGTTTGGCTTTCTTT. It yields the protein CASSNPEGLAFF.

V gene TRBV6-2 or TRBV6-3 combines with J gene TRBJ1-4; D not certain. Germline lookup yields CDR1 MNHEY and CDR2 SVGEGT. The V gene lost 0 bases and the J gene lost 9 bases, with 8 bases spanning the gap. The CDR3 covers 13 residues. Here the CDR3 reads CASSYSGPQKLFF. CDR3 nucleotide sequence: TGTGCCAGCAGTTACTCCGGGCCTCAAAAACTGTTTTTT.

The CDR3 region is CSVGAGGRYF. CDR3 DNA: TGCAGCGTGGGCGCGGGGGGCAGGTACTTC. The V gene is TRBV29-1, the J gene TRBJ2-4; 8 bases are a match to TRBD2. This CDR3 comprises 10 residues. V was pared by 6 bases and J by 15 bases, with 7 bases of the junction left unmatched. CDR1 SQVTM and CDR2 ANQGSEA come from the germline V gene.

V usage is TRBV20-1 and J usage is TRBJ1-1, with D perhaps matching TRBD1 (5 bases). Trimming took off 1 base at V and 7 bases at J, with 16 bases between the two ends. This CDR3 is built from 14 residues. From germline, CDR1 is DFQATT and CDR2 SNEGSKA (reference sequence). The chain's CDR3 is CSARVFSGRIEAFF. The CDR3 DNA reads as TGCAGTGCTAGAGTCTTTTCGGGGCGGATTGAAGCTTTCTTT.

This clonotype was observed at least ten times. Here the CDR3 reads CSADRQGSSYEQYF. CDR3 DNA sequence: TGCAGTGCGGACCGACAGGGGAGCTCCTACGAGCAGTACTTC. The chain joins TRBV20-1 to TRBJ2-7; the match to TRBD1 covers 8 bases. Germline CDR1 reads DFQATT; CDR2 reads SNEGSKA (reference sequence). Germline trimming cut 6 bases from V and 0 bases from J; bases unmatched to any gene: 7. The CDR3 has 14 residues.

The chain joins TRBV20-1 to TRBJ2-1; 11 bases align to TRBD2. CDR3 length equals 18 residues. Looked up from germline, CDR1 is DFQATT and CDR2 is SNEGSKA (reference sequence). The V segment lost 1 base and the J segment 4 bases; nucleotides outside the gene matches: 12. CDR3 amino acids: CSARVTSGRPRYYNEQFF. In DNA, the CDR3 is TGCAGTGCTAGAGTTACTAGCGGGAGACCAAGATATTACAATGAGCAGTTCTTC.

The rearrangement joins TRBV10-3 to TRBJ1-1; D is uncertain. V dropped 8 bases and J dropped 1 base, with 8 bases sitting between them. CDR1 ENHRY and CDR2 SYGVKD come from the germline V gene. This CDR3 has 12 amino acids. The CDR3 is CAIGLPNTEAFF. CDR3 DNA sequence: TGTGCCATCGGCTTACCGAACACTGAAGCTTTCTTT.

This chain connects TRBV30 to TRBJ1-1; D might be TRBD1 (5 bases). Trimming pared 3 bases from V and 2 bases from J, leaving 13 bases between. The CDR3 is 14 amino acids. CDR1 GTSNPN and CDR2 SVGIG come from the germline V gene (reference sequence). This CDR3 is CAWSLGHFNTEAFF. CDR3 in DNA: TGTGCCTGGAGCTTAGGACATTTCAACACTGAAGCTTTCTTT.

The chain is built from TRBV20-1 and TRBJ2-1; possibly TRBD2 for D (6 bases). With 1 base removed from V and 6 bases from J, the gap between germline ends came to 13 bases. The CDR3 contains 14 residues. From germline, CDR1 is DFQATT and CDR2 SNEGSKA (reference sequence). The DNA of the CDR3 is TGCAGTGCTAGAGTGGCGGGAATCGGCAATGAGCAGTTCTTC. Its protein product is CSARVAGIGNEQFF.

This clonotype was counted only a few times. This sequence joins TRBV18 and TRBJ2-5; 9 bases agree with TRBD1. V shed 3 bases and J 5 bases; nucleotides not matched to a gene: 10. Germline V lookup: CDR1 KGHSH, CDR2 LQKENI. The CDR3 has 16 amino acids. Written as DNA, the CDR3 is TGTGCCAGCTCACCCCAACGGGGACAGGGAACCGAGACCCAGTACTTC. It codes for CASSPQRGQGTETQYF.

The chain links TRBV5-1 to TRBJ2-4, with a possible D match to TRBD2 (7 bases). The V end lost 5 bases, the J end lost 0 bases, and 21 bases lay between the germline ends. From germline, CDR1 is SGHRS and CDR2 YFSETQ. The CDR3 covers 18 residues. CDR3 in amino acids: CASRPEISGTLAKNIQYF. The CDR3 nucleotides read TGCGCCAGCAGACCCGAAATCAGCGGGACACTAGCCAAAAACATTCAGTACTTC.

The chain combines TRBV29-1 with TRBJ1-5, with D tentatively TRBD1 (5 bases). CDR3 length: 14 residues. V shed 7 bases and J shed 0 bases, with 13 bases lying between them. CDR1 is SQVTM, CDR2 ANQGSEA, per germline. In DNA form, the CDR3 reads TGCAGCGCTGGGGAGGGGTATAGCAATCAGCCCCAGCATTTT. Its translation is CSAGEGYSNQPQHF.

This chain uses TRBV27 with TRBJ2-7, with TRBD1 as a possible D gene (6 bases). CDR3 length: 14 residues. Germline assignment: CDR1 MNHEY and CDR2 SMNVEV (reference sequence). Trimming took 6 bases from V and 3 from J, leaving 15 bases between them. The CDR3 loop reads CASSLYRDNYEQYF. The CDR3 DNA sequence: TGTGCCAGCAGCCTATACCGGGACAACTACGAGCAGTACTTC.

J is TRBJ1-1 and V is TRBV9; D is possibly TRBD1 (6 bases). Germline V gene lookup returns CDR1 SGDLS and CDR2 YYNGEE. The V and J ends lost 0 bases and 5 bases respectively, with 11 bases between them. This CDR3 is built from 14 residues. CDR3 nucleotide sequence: TGTGCCAGCAGCGTAGGGGCTCAGGGGACTGAAGCTTTCTTT. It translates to CASSVGAQGTEAFF.